This entry lists 24 T cell receptor beta chains sequenced from one sample in a study of spatial heterogeneity in lung cancer. From the 5' RACE reads, TCRdb called clonotypes with MiXCR, one entry per CDR3 protein. Of 20,000 to 25,000 distinct CDR3 sequences in the sample, 6.9% were seen once. The sample's time point: sample taken at primary tumor resection. No cells were sorted before sequencing. The whole RNA sequenced was extracted from tumor, nontumor lung or frozen PBMC. The specimen was PBMCs, collected at surgery. The receptors were gathered from a male donor with early-stage non-small cell lung cancer.

The V call is TRBV6-6, the J call TRBJ1-3; D gene unclear. Between the trimmed V and J ends, which lost 5 bases and 0 bases, there was a span of 8 bases. Germline CDR1 reads MNHNY; CDR2 reads SVGAGI (reference sequence). CDR3 size: 14 residues. The DNA of the CDR3 is TGTGCCAGCAGTCGCGGACTCTCTGGAAACACCATATATTTT. It specifies CASSRGLSGNTIYF.

By sample fraction, this clonotype is medium-sized. This chain connects TRBV20-1 to TRBJ1-5; D may be TRBD1 (6 bases). The CDR3 is made up of 14 amino acids. Germline V gives CDR1 DFQATT, CDR2 SNEGSKA (reference sequence). V lost 3 bases to trimming and J lost 2 bases, with 11 bases between them. The DNA for the CDR3 is TGCAGTGCTAGTAAGGGGGGAGGCAATCAGCCCCAGCATTTT. Translated: CSASKGGGNQPQHF.

In its sample, this clonotype is medium-sized. The J gene is TRBJ1-6, the V gene TRBV10-3; TRBD1 is a possible D gene (6 bases). The V and J ends lost 3 bases and 5 bases respectively, with 8 bases between them. Germline assignment: CDR1 ENHRY and CDR2 SYGVKD. The CDR3 contains 14 residues. The DNA for the CDR3 is TGTGCCATCAGTGACGGGGGCGATAATTCACCCCTCCACTTT. Translated: CAISDGGDNSPLHF.

This clonotype came up many times. The chain joins TRBV7-8 to TRBJ1-4, with D possibly matching TRBD1 (5 bases). CDR1 and CDR2 (germline): SGHVS, FQNEAQ. V dropped 1 base and J dropped 3 bases, with 9 bases sitting between them. The CDR3 covers 15 residues. As DNA, the CDR3 is TGTGCCAGCAGCTTAGTAACAGGACCTAATGAAAAACTGTTTTTT. Protein sequence: CASSLVTGPNEKLFF.

Many counts were recorded for this clonotype. This rearrangement joins TRBV6-6 to TRBJ1-6, with TRBD1 identical over 7 bases. V dropped 6 bases and J dropped 0; count of bases not matched to a gene: 2. CDR3 length equals 15 residues. Germline V lookup: CDR1 MNHNY, CDR2 SVGAGI (reference sequence). CDR3 coding DNA: TGTGCCAGCAGCCCAGGGGGCTCCTATAATTCACCCCTCCACTTT. This gives the protein CASSPGGSYNSPLHF.

This clonotype turned up a few times. The V gene is TRBV5-5, the J gene TRBJ2-4, with 10 nucleotides matching TRBD2. This CDR3 spans 19 amino acids. The germline CDR1 and CDR2 sequences are SGHKS and YYEKEE (reference sequence). The trim removed 3 bases at V and 3 bases at J, leaving 15 bases unmatched. In DNA, the CDR3 is TGTGCCAGCAGCTCGGCGGGACTAGCGATCAGTCTAGGCAAAAACATTCAGTACTTC. Translation gives CASSSAGLAISLGKNIQYF. Using reference TRBV5-5 and TRBJ2-4 for the parts outside the CDR3, the full variable domain is DAGVTQSPTHLIKTRGQQVTLRCSPISGHKSVSWYQQVLGQGPQFIFQYYEKEERGRGNFPDRFSARQFPNYSSELNVNALLLGDSALYLCASSSAGLAISLGKNIQYFGAGTRLSVL.

At least ten counts were recorded for this clonotype. The chain is built from TRBV20-1 and TRBJ1-5; no firm D call. CDR1 DFQATT and CDR2 SNEGSKA come from the germline V gene (reference sequence). V was cut by 0 bases and J by 3 bases, with 6 bases left in between. The CDR3 loop spans 13 amino acids. For the CDR3, the DNA is TGCAGTGCTAGAGAGGTTATCAATCAGCCCCAGCATTTT. This encodes CSAREVINQPQHF.

By frequency in the sample, this clonotype is medium-sized. The J gene is TRBJ1-1, the V gene TRBV6-1; D uncertain. In germline, CDR1 is MNHNS, CDR2 SASEGT. V lost 5 bases to trimming and J lost 8 bases, with 9 bases between them. The CDR3 sequence is 11 residues long. The CDR3 DNA reads as TGTGCCAGCAGTCGGGTCGGCGAAGCTTTCTTT. Protein sequence: CASSRVGEAFF.

This clonotype was detected ten times or more. This chain uses TRBV24-1 with TRBJ1-5; unclear D gene. The V and J ends lost 0 bases and 1 base respectively, with 3 bases between them. The CDR3 totals 14 residues. Germline V lookup: CDR1 KGHDR, CDR2 SFDVKD. CDR3 sequence (DNA): TGTGCCACCAGTGATTTGCGAAGCAATCAGCCCCAGCATTTT. As protein: CATSDLRSNQPQHF.

V and J are TRBV3-1 and TRBJ2-7, with no clear D. The CDR3 runs 15 residues. Trimming pared 0 bases from V and 2 bases from J, leaving 11 bases between. Germline CDR1 reads LGHDT; CDR2 reads YNNKEL (reference sequence). The CDR3 nucleotides are TGTGCCAGCAGCCAAGACAGGTACCCCGCCTACGAGCAGTACTTC. It specifies CASSQDRYPAYEQYF.

This clonotype was observed many times. This chain links TRBV11-2 with TRBJ2-4; TRBD1 is a possible D gene (6 bases). V was pared by 1 base and J by 0 bases, with 13 bases between. This CDR3 spans 17 amino acids. CDR1 and CDR2 from the germline V gene are SGHAT and FQNNGV. DNA for the CDR3: TGTGCCAGCAGCTTAGGGGGGACAAGGCTAGCCAAAAACATTCAGTACTTC. Its protein is CASSLGGTRLAKNIQYF.

This chain links TRBV12-3 or TRBV12-4 with TRBJ2-1, with D hard to call. Trimming pared 3 bases from V and 0 bases from J, leaving 12 bases between. This CDR3 contains 16 residues. In DNA form, the CDR3 reads TGTGCCAGCAGTTTGTTTGTGGAAAGCTCCTACAATGAGCAGTTCTTC. The encoded protein is CASSLFVESSYNEQFF.

The table lists this clonotype with many counts. The chain links TRBV15 to TRBJ1-5; unclear D gene. V lost 1 base and J 3 bases, leaving 10 bases between the germline ends. The CDR3 is made up of 15 amino acids. Germline V gene sequence: CDR1 LNHNV, CDR2 YYDKDF (reference sequence). The CDR3 loop reads CATSRAPQSNQPQHF. CDR3 nucleotide sequence: TGTGCCACCAGCAGAGCACCACAGTCCAATCAGCCCCAGCATTTT.

This clonotype was seen only a few times. Mismatch with germline at one junction end may stem from a read error. CDR3 residues: CASSYEARALAF. The CDR3 coding sequence is TGTGCCAGCAGTTACGAGGCGCGCGCCCTAGCCTTC. The chain joins TRBV6-6 to TRBJ1-2; D gene unclear. CDR3 length: 12 residues. CDR1 MNHNY and CDR2 SVGAGI come from the germline V gene (reference sequence).

V is TRBV6-1 and J is TRBJ1-5; TRBD1 might be the D (5 bases). V lost 7 bases and J lost 4, with 14 bases in between. Germline CDR1 is MNHNS and CDR2 is SASEGT. CDR3 size: 14 residues. The CDR3 DNA is TGTGCCAGCACCTTAAAAGGGGAAAATCAGCCCCAGCATTTT. The encoded protein is CASTLKGENQPQHF.

The chain links TRBV20-1 to TRBJ1-5; no definite D call. The CDR3 contains 13 residues. CDR1 and CDR2 from the germline V gene are DFQATT and SNEGSKA (reference sequence). V lost 6 bases to trimming and J lost 2 bases, with 11 bases between them. The CDR3 protein is CSAGRQGNQPQHF. In nucleotides, the CDR3 is TGCAGTGCAGGGAGGCAGGGCAATCAGCCCCAGCATTTT.

The chain links TRBV5-6 to TRBJ2-7; D may be TRBD2 (6 bases). Germline-derived CDR1 and CDR2 are SGHDT and YYEEEE. Trimming removed 4 bases at V and 1 base at J, with 12 bases between. This CDR3 comprises 14 residues. The CDR3 protein is CASSGGLSSYEQYF. The CDR3 DNA reads TGTGCCAGCAGCGGCGGACTATCTTCCTACGAGCAGTACTTC.

The table lists this clonotype with many counts. The chain recombines TRBV7-8 with TRBJ2-2; D gene uncertain. The germline CDR1 and CDR2 sequences are SGHVS and FQNEAQ. Trimming stripped 9 bases from V and 1 base from J, with 18 bases between. This CDR3 is built from 16 residues. CDR3 sequence reads: CASISARRLNTGELFF. The CDR3 DNA sequence: TGTGCCAGTATATCGGCCCGACGGCTGAACACCGGGGAGCTGTTTTTT. Full variable domain (outside the CDR3, taken from reference TRBV7-8 and TRBJ2-2): GAGVSQSPRYKVAKRGQDVALRCDPISGHVSLFWYQQALGQGPEFLTYFQNEAQLDKSGLPSDRFFAERPEGSVSTLKIQRTQQEDSAVYLCASISARRLNTGELFFGEGSRLTVL.

This clonotype was recorded many times. The rearrangement joins TRBV24-1 to TRBJ1-5, with D perhaps matching TRBD1 (6 bases). In germline, CDR1 is KGHDR, CDR2 SFDVKD. This CDR3 has 14 amino acids. V was shortened by 5 bases and J by 0 bases, with 7 bases between the two germline ends. The chain's CDR3 is CATSGQDSNQPQHF. The CDR3 DNA is TGTGCCACCAGTGGACAGGATAGCAATCAGCCCCAGCATTTT.

V usage is TRBV3-1 and J usage is TRBJ1-3; D remains unclear. V was cut by 1 base and J by 3 bases, with 1 base left in between. This CDR3 has 12 amino acids. Germline CDR1 and CDR2: LGHDT and YNNKEL (reference sequence). The DNA of the CDR3 is TGTGCCAGCAGCCAAGTTGGAAACACCATATATTTT. This encodes CASSQVGNTIYF. Full variable domain (remainder filled in from reference TRBV3-1 and TRBJ1-3): DTAVSQTPKYLVTQMGNDKSIKCEQNLGHDTMYWYKQDSKKFLKIMFSYNNKELIINETVPNRFSPKSPDKAHLNLHINSLELGDSAVYFCASSQVGNTIYFGEGSWLTVV.

This clonotype has just a few counts. The V and J genes are TRBV10-1 and TRBJ2-7; D gene ambiguous. This CDR3 is 14 amino acids long. V lost 6 bases and J 5 bases, leaving 17 bases between the germline ends. Germline V gene lookup returns CDR1 WNHNN and CDR2 SYGVQD (reference sequence). The CDR3 sequence: CASSRRGPGDEQYF. CDR3 sequence (DNA): TGCGCCAGCAGCCGTCGAGGTCCGGGCGACGAGCAGTACTTC.

This clonotype was observed at least ten times. The chain uses TRBV5-1 and TRBJ1-5; D not resolved. CDR1 and CDR2 (germline): SGHRS, YFSETQ. Trimming stripped 0 bases from V and 6 bases from J, with 10 bases between. This CDR3 spans 14 amino acids. As DNA, the CDR3 is TGCGCCAGCAGCTTGGACACGGAATCTCAGCCCCAGCATTTT. Translated: CASSLDTESQPQHF.

This clonotype was found many times. CDR3: CASSLVDSYTEAFF. The CDR3 region has the DNA TGTGCCAGCAGCTTAGTCGACAGCTACACTGAAGCTTTCTTT. This chain joins TRBV7-9 and TRBJ1-1, with D possibly being TRBD1 (5 bases). Germline loops: CDR1 SEHNR, CDR2 FQNEAQ (reference sequence). V was pared by 1 base and J by 3 bases, with 9 bases between. CDR3 size: 14 residues.

The chain carries TRBV20-1 and TRBJ2-1; D remains ambiguous. Germline V CDR1 and CDR2: DFQATT, SNEGSKA (reference sequence). Trimming took off 6 bases at V and 5 bases at J, with 17 bases between the two ends. This CDR3 is built from 14 residues. DNA of the CDR3: TGCAGTGCCCCGACGGTTTTTGGTAACAATGAGCAGTTCTTC. As protein: CSAPTVFGNNEQFF.